This is a list of T cell receptor beta chains from one sample in a study of Graves' ophthalmopathy and Graves' hyperthyroidism. TCRdb re-derived calls from the multiplex PCR reads in MiXCR, one entry per CDR3 protein. Of about 480,000 distinct CDR3 sequences in the sample, around an eighth were seen once. Sequencing was done on a sample of blood. The receptors come from a woman aged 30 to 39 with Graves' ophthalmopathy. Each CDR3 is given with its conserved first and last residue. A D gene is named only where the DNA matches it firmly. Expanded clones get a size class; other rows say once, few or many, or leave the size out.

abundance	v_gene	d_gene	j_gene	CDR3nt	CDR3aa
many	TRBV6-1	-	TRBJ2-5	TGTGCCAGCAGTGAGTCTAGGACATACCAAGAGACCCAGTACTTC	CASSESRTYQETQYF
few	TRBV28	TRBD1	TRBJ2-2	TGTGCCAGCAGTCCCCAGGGGGTTGGAGGGGAGCTGTTTTTT	CASSPQGVGGELFF
few	TRBV29-1	-	TRBJ1-3	TGCAGCGCCAACACTGGAAACACCATATATTTT	CSANTGNTIYF
-	TRBV7-9	-	TRBJ2-5	TGTGCCAGCAGCTTGGGCCCCAGGACGGTGGGGGAGACCCAGTACTTC	CASSLGPRTVGETQYF
many	TRBV6-1	-	TRBJ2-7	TGTGCCAGCAGGCACTACGAGCAGTACTTC	CASRHYEQYF
few	TRBV7-3	-	TRBJ2-2	TGTGCCAGCAGCAACAAAAACACCGGGGAGCTGTTTTTT	CASSNKNTGELFF
many	TRBV2	-	TRBJ1-1	TGTGCCAGCAGGGAAGGGGTGAACACTGAAGCTTTCTTT	CASREGVNTEAFF
-	TRBV27	TRBD1	TRBJ2-2	TGTGCCAGCAGTTTAACAGCCACGACAGGGAGAGTGACCGGGGAGCTGTTTTTT	CASSLTATTGRVTGELFF
many	TRBV5-1	TRBD2	TRBJ2-7	TGCGCCAGCAGCTTCTTAAGCGGGAGATCCCACGAGCAGTACTTC	CASSFLSGRSHEQYF
-	TRBV2	-	TRBJ2-2	TGTGCCAGCAGTGGGGATGCCGGGGAGCTGTTTTTT	CASSGDAGELFF
many	TRBV4-1	TRBD1	TRBJ1-1	TGCGCCAGCAGCCAAGCTGGTTCGGGACAGGGTAGCACTGAAGCTTTCTTT	CASSQAGSGQGSTEAFF
many	TRBV6-1	TRBD2	TRBJ2-7	TGTGCCACCCTGCGGGGGGGTACCTACGAGCAGTACTTC	CATLRGGTYEQYF
-	TRBV12-3/TRBV12-4	-	TRBJ2-6	TGTGCCAGCAGTTTAGGGGCCCGGGAAGGGACTTTC	CASSLGAREGTF
many	TRBV19	TRBD1	TRBJ1-1	TGTGCCAGTAGTATCCGGACAGGGGAAAACACTGAAGCTTTCTTT	CASSIRTGENTEAFF
many	TRBV6-8	-	TRBJ1-6	TGTGCCAGCACCAGTCCTTCCGGGAGAGAAAATTCACCCCTCCACTTT	CASTSPSGRENSPLHF
-	TRBV28	-	TRBJ1-5	TGTGCCAGCAAGCCCTTAGGAGGGTTAAATCAGCCCCAGCATTTT	CASKPLGGLNQPQHF
many	TRBV30	TRBD1	TRBJ2-2	TGTGCCTGGAAAAGGCAGGGGGCCGACACCGGGGAGCTGTTTTTT	CAWKRQGADTGELFF
few	TRBV12-3/TRBV12-4	-	TRBJ1-2	TGTGCCAGCAGTCCCAGTTGGGAACATGGCTACACCTTC	CASSPSWEHGYTF
many	TRBV5-1	TRBD1	TRBJ2-5	TGCGCCAGCAGCTTGGGAAGGGGGCGAGAGACCCAGTACTTC	CASSLGRGRETQYF
many	TRBV4-1	-	TRBJ2-5	TGCGCCAGCAGCCAACGTGTGCGGGACGTTCAGACCCAGTACTTC	CASSQRVRDVQTQYF
few	TRBV5-1	TRBD2	TRBJ2-6	TGCGCCAGCAGCCCGGGGGGAACCTCTGGGGCCAACGTCCTGACTTTC	CASSPGGTSGANVLTF
-	TRBV3-1	TRBD1	TRBJ1-2	TGTGCCAGCAGCCAAATGACAGGGGGCTACACCTTC	CASSQMTGGYTF
few	TRBV11-2	-	TRBJ2-4	TGTGCCAGCAGCCTAAGGGGGGGCGCGGAAGCGGGAACGGCCAAAAACATTCAGTACTTC	CASSLRGGAEAGTAKNIQYF
many	TRBV28	-	TRBJ2-7	TGTGCCAGCAGGTCCGCAACCTACGAGCAGTACTTC	CASRSATYEQYF
many	TRBV6-1	-	TRBJ1-1	TGTGCCAGCAGCTCTACAGGGAACACTGAAGCTTTCTTT	CASSSTGNTEAFF
many	TRBV18	-	TRBJ1-1	TGTGCCAGCTCACCGACCCCACAGGGTGTGGACACTGAAGCTTTCTTT	CASSPTPQGVDTEAFF
once	TRBV3-1	-	TRBJ1-5	TGTGCCAGCAGCCAAGCGAGGGGCCACAATCAGCCCCAGCATTTT	CASSQARGHNQPQHF
-	TRBV28	TRBD1	TRBJ1-6	TGTGCCAGCAGTCCCCCAGGGACAGGGTATGGATCACCCCTCCACTTT	CASSPPGTGYGSPLHF
few	TRBV7-9	-	TRBJ2-5	TGTGCCAGCAGCTTAGGGGCCAGCGAGACCCAGTACTTC	CASSLGASETQYF
-	TRBV27	-	TRBJ2-7	TGTGCCAGCAGTCCCGGGACATCAATCTACGAGCAGTACTTC	CASSPGTSIYEQYF
few	TRBV3-2	-	TRBJ2-5	TGTGCCAGCAGCCAAGAGACCGGGACAGGGTACCAAGAGACCCAGTACTTC	CASSQETGTGYQETQYF
many	TRBV6-5	TRBD2	TRBJ2-4	TGTGCCAGCAGTATACCATCGGGACTAGCGGGAGTAGCCAAAAACATTCAGTACTTC	CASSIPSGLAGVAKNIQYF
few	TRBV30	-	TRBJ1-2	TGTGCCTGTAGCAGGAGGGCTAACTATGGCTACACCTTC	CACSRRANYGYTF
-	TRBV3-1	-	TRBJ2-7	TGTGCCAGCAGCCAAGAACCGGGACCTAAGTACTTC	CASSQEPGPKYF
many	TRBV28	-	TRBJ1-2	TGTGCCAGCAGTTTATCGGGGGATACCTATGGCTACACCTTC	CASSLSGDTYGYTF
many	TRBV6-1	-	TRBJ2-7	TGTGCCAGCAGCCTTGACGACTCGTACGAGCAGTACTTC	CASSLDDSYEQYF
many	TRBV19	-	TRBJ2-6	TGTGCCAGTAGTTTGCGCTCTGGGGCCAACGTCCTGACTTTC	CASSLRSGANVLTF
few	TRBV18	-	TRBJ1-1	TGTGCCAGCTCACCATTGGAGAGAAACACTGAAGCTTTCTTT	CASSPLERNTEAFF
-	TRBV6-1	-	TRBJ2-7	TGTGCCAGTTCCCGGGACGACTCCCCCTACGAGCAGTACTTC	CASSRDDSPYEQYF
few	TRBV5-1	-	TRBJ2-7	TGCGCCAGCAGCTCCTGGGGACCGCTTATCGACGAGCAGTACTTC	CASSSWGPLIDEQYF
-	TRBV4-1	-	TRBJ1-2	TGCGCCAGCAGCCAGACTATGGGGCCCTATGGCTACACCTTC	CASSQTMGPYGYTF
many	TRBV9	-	TRBJ1-2	TGTGCCAGCAGCCTTTACCGGGGGACTAAAGATGGCTACACCTTC	CASSLYRGTKDGYTF